This T cell receptor (beta chain) was recovered during a study of cytomegalovirus exposure and HLA in healthy donors. Researchers ran the PCR with 60 Vbeta and 13 Jbeta primers. Libraries were prepared by immunoSEQ multiplex PCR; TCRdb keeps only in-frame clonotypes and omits some of them. In the table there are about 180,000 clones, nearly 80% of which are singletons. Study findings and constraints: The majority of TCR sequences were rare, yet some public TCRs appeared in many donors.

The trim removed 8 bases at V and 5 bases at J, leaving 11 bases unmatched. Looked up from germline, CDR1 is MNHEY and CDR2 is SVGAGI. This CDR3 has 15 residues. On this clone itself: As yet, its antigen is unknown.

Sample: PBMCs. This sequence originates from a man between 40 and 49 years old in good health and CMV-seropositive. The V gene is TRBV6-5, the J gene TRBJ2-7, with 11 bases identical to TRBD1. CDR3 sequence: CASQGAGQGENEQYF. Written as DNA, the CDR3 is TGTGCCAGCCAGGGTGCGGGACAGGGGGAAAACGAGCAGTACTTC.